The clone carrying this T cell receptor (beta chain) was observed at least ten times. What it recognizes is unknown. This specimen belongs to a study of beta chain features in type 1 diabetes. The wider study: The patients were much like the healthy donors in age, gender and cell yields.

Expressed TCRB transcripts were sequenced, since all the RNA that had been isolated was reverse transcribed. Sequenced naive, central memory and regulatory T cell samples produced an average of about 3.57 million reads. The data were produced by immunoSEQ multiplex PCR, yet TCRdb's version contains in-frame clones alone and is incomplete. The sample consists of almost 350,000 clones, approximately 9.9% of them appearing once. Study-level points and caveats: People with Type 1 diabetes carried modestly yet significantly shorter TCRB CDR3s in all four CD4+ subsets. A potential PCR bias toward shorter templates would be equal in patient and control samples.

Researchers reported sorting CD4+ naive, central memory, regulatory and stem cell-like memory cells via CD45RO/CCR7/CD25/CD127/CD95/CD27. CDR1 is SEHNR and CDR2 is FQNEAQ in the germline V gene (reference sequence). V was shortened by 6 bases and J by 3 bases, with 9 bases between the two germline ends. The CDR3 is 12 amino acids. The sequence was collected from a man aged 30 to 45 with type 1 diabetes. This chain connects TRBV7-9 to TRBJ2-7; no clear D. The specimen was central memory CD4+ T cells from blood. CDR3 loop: CASRSTDYEQYF. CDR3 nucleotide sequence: TGTGCCAGCAGATCAACAGACTACGAGCAGTACTTC.